The T cell receptor (beta chain) under discussion was sequenced for a study of shared clonotypes between healthy human individuals. Whole-study context: The study used three CD4 naive, three CD4 memory, two CD8 naive and one CD8 memory plate per donor. Findings and limits, study-wide: Generation probabilities of non-shared clonotypes were lower (relative to those shared by all four donors). Naive CD4 clonotypes overlapped across a handful of donors at roughly 5%.

Partitioning of CD4+ cells yielded a CD45RA+ naive subset and a CD45RA-negative memory subset. The method was immunoSEQ multiplex PCR; TCRdb's version includes in-frame clones alone and lacks a portion of them. The table lists roughly 2.6 million clones, roughly nine tenths of them singletons. This clone was seen just once. Its antigen is unknown. The sequenced material came from naive CD4+ T cells sorted from blood. Indicated subset: CD45RA+ positively selected. The clonotype comes from a man aged 18 to 30 in good health.

The CDR3 DNA reads as TGTGCCAGCATCCTCGACAGGCAAGCCTATGGCTACACCTTC. Translated: CASILDRQAYGYTF. The chain has TRBV6-1 and TRBJ1-2; D possibly corresponds to TRBD1 (6 bases). CDR3 length equals 14 residues. Germline V CDR1 and CDR2: MNHNS, SASEGT. Trimming took off 7 bases at V and 4 bases at J, with 16 bases between the two ends.